This is a list of T cell receptor beta chains from one sample in a study of identical twins. In TCRdb, the 5' RACE reads were re-called with MiXCR into one record per CDR3 protein. The table includes under 300,000 distinct CDR3 sequences, around an eighth detected once. Sample: memory (CD45RO+) T cells sorted from blood. These receptors all stem from a woman in her late teens or twenties in good health. CDR3s include the opening cysteine and the closing phenylalanine or tryptophan. The D gene is left open where the match is weak. Rows give clone size only sometimes, using once, few, many, or a class for an expanded clone.

v_call	d_call	j_call	clone_size	cdr3_aa	cdr3_nt
TRBV7-9	.	TRBJ2-7	.	CASSLARDGGLSDEQYF	TGTGCCAGCAGCTTAGCGAGGGACGGAGGACTCAGCGACGAGCAGTACTTC
TRBV28	.	TRBJ2-2	.	CASSFPANTGELFF	TGTGCCAGCAGTTTCCCCGCGAACACCGGGGAGCTGTTTTTT
TRBV9	TRBD2	TRBJ2-2	.	CASNRGLAGVGELFF	TGTGCCAGCAACCGGGGACTAGCGGGGGTCGGGGAGCTGTTTTTT
TRBV20-1	TRBD2	TRBJ2-1	.	CSAGDLTSGRGDEQFF	TGCAGTGCTGGCGACCTGACTAGCGGGAGGGGGGATGAGCAGTTCTTC
TRBV11-2	TRBD2	TRBJ2-3	few	CASSLLGGRAEDTQYF	TGTGCCAGCAGCCTACTTGGGGGGAGGGCCGAAGATACGCAGTATTTT
TRBV9	TRBD1	TRBJ2-1	.	CASSVGDSNEQFF	TGTGCCAGCAGCGTAGGGGACAGCAATGAGCAGTTCTTC
TRBV20-1	TRBD1	TRBJ2-3	.	CSGQGEYDTQYF	TGCAGTGGTCAGGGGGAGTACGATACGCAGTATTTT
TRBV7-9	.	TRBJ2-1	.	CASILPGVRDEQFF	TGTGCCAGCATCCTTCCCGGGGTCCGGGATGAGCAGTTCTTC
TRBV9	TRBD2	TRBJ2-1	many	CASSVDPLTSGRYNEQFF	TGTGCCAGCAGCGTAGACCCGTTGACTAGCGGGAGATACAATGAGCAGTTCTTC
TRBV7-3	TRBD2	TRBJ2-2	many	CASSRTSANTGELFF	TGTGCCAGCAGCCGGACTAGCGCAAACACCGGGGAGCTGTTTTTT
TRBV20-1	.	TRBJ2-5	few	CSARDLAAGQGTQYF	TGCAGTGCTAGAGATCTCGCGGCAGGGCAGGGGACCCAGTACTTC
TRBV7-9	.	TRBJ1-3	many	CASSFPRRQPGNTIYF	TGTGCCAGCAGCTTCCCCAGAAGACAACCTGGAAACACCATATATTTT
TRBV7-9	TRBD1	TRBJ1-6	.	CASSLAGTGINSPLHF	TGTGCCAGCAGCTTAGCCGGGACAGGGATAAATTCACCCCTCCACTTT
TRBV6-1	TRBD2	TRBJ2-4	few	CASSSPASGKNIQYF	TGTGCCAGCAGCTCCCCGGCTAGCGGCAAAAACATTCAGTACTTC